Listed here are 16 T cell receptor beta chains from one sample, sequenced in a study of CD8 T cells in Susac syndrome. When the RNA was reverse transcribed, random hexamers were used with an input of roughly 0.5 to 1 ug. TCRdb re-called the immunoSEQ multiplex PCR reads through MiXCR, storing one row per CDR3 protein. This table has about 430,000 distinct CDR3 sequences, more than 70% appearing once. Sample: CD8+ T cells from PBMCs. The source is a human donor with multiple sclerosis.

The chain joins TRBV4-1 to TRBJ1-2, with D perhaps matching TRBD1 (6 bases). The germline gives CDR1 MGHRA, CDR2 YSYEKL. This CDR3 comprises 15 residues. V lost 0 bases, J lost 4 bases, and 12 bases lay in between. The CDR3 sequence is CASSQDKDSLYGYTF. In nucleotides, the CDR3 is TGCGCCAGCAGCCAAGATAAGGACAGCCTCTATGGCTACACCTTC.

CDR3 sequence reads: CASGRGSGELFF. The CDR3 DNA reads TGTGCCAGCGGCAGGGGGAGCGGGGAGCTGTTTTTT. V usage is TRBV12-3 or TRBV12-4 and J usage is TRBJ2-2, with 7 bases identical to TRBD1. This CDR3 is 12 amino acids long. The V and J ends lost 8 bases and 7 bases, in that order; junction bases with no gene match: 4.

The chain is built from TRBV27 and TRBJ2-7; unclear D gene. Trimming removed 5 bases from V and 2 bases from J, with 10 bases in between. This CDR3 region has 13 residues. Germline lookup yields CDR1 MNHEY and CDR2 SMNVEV (reference sequence). This chain's CDR3 is CASSEPLTYEQYF. CDR3 nucleotide sequence: TGTGCCAGCAGTGAACCGTTGACCTACGAGCAGTACTTC.

This clonotype appeared once. The chain recombines TRBV6-6 with TRBJ2-2; tentatively, D is TRBD2 (5 bases). This CDR3 has 15 amino acids. With 5 bases removed from V and 1 base from J, the gap between germline ends came to 11 bases. Germline loops: CDR1 MNHNY, CDR2 SVGAGI (reference sequence). The CDR3 reads CASSDYTRNTGELFF. For the CDR3, the DNA is TGTGCCAGCAGTGACTACACTAGGAACACCGGGGAGCTGTTTTTT.

V usage is TRBV29-1 and J usage is TRBJ2-7; D might be TRBD1 (5 bases). The germline CDR1 and CDR2 sequences are SQVTM and ANQGSEA. V was cut by 0 bases and J by 2 bases, with 8 bases left in between. CDR3 size: 13 residues. DNA for the CDR3: TGCAGCGTTGAAGATCAGGGAACCTACGAGCAGTACTTC. It codes for CSVEDQGTYEQYF.

The chain joins TRBV7-9 to TRBJ2-7, with TRBD2 matching over 13 bases. V trimming: 3 bases; J trimming: 5 bases; junction bases outside the gene matches: 1. The CDR3 contains 14 residues. Germline lookup yields CDR1 SEHNR and CDR2 FQNEAQ (reference sequence). In nucleotides, the CDR3 is TGTGCCAGCAGCTTGGGGACTAGCGGGAACGAGCAGTACTTC. Protein product: CASSLGTSGNEQYF.

The chain recombines TRBV2 with TRBJ2-3; D is undetermined. Germline V gene lookup returns CDR1 SNHLY and CDR2 FYNNEI. The CDR3 has 13 residues. The germline V and J ends were trimmed by 11 bases and 5 bases, with 17 bases remaining between them. The CDR3 DNA follows: TGTGCCGGATCGGCCGAACCGGGAGATACGCAGTATTTT. It is translated as CAGSAEPGDTQYF.

The chain couples TRBV6-6 to TRBJ1-1, with D uncertain. The CDR3 contains 14 residues. Germline V lookup: CDR1 MNHNY, CDR2 SVGAGI (reference sequence). Trimming left V 6 bases short and J 5 bases short, with 16 bases between. Here the CDR3 DNA reads TGTGCCAGCAGGAAGTCCGAGCGCGGGACTGAAGCTTTCTTT. It codes for CASRKSERGTEAFF.

The chain joins TRBV4-1 to TRBJ2-7; 7 positions agree with TRBD1. J was trimmed by 5 bases and V by 4 bases; bases with no gene match: 8. This CDR3 comprises 14 residues. Germline V gene sequence: CDR1 MGHRA, CDR2 YSYEKL. For the CDR3, the DNA is TGCGCCAGCAGCCCGACAGGGATCCGCCACGAGCAGTACTTC. Translation: CASSPTGIRHEQYF.

The chain uses TRBV19 and TRBJ2-7; 9 nucleotides agree with TRBD1. V was pared by 5 bases and J by 5 bases, with 7 bases of the junction left unmatched. This CDR3 contains 14 residues. Germline CDR1 and CDR2: LNHDA and SQIVND (reference sequence). CDR3 DNA: TGTGCCAGTAGTGGGACAGGGATACCCAACGAGCAGTACTTC. Encoded protein: CASSGTGIPNEQYF.

J is TRBJ2-7 and V is TRBV30, with 8 positions matching TRBD2. After removal of 0 bases from V and 3 bases from J, the junction contained 4 bases not matched to a gene. The CDR3 spans 14 residues. Germline V CDR1 and CDR2: GTSNPN, SVGIG (reference sequence). The CDR3 loop is CAWSVSGRVYEQYF. CDR3 bases: TGTGCCTGGAGTGTATCCGGGAGGGTCTACGAGCAGTACTTC.

The chain recombines TRBV19 with TRBJ2-3; a weak D match, TRBD2 (5 bases). V dropped 3 bases and J dropped 4 bases, with 8 bases sitting between them. CDR3 length: 13 amino acids. Germline V gene sequence: CDR1 LNHDA, CDR2 SQIVND (reference sequence). Here the CDR3 reads CASSIGGSDTQYF. The CDR3 bases are TGTGCCAGTAGTATTGGAGGTTCAGATACGCAGTATTTT.

This clonotype was recorded only once. This sequence joins TRBV5-6 and TRBJ2-7; 11 nucleotides align to TRBD2. Germline trimming cut 1 base from V and 3 bases from J; bases unmatched to any gene: 3. Germline V lookup: CDR1 SGHDT, CDR2 YYEEEE. This CDR3 has 15 residues. For the CDR3, the DNA is TGTGCCAGCAGCTTGCTACTAGCGGGAGACTACGAGCAGTACTTC. Its translation: CASSLLLAGDYEQYF.

This clonotype was seen a single time. The V and J genes are TRBV23-1 and TRBJ2-1, with 7 bases lining up with TRBD1. TRBV23-1 is given ORF status, its function remaining uncertain. There are 18 residues in the CDR3. Germline trimming cut 3 bases from V and 2 bases from J; bases unmatched to any gene: 13. The CDR3 protein is CASSHPTNRGRTYNEQFF. DNA for the CDR3: TGCGCCAGCAGTCACCCAACCAACAGGGGACGAACCTACAATGAGCAGTTCTTC.

The chain links TRBV7-9 to TRBJ1-2, with 7 bases matching TRBD1. The CDR3 is 16 residues long. Germline loops: CDR1 SEHNR, CDR2 FQNEAQ (reference sequence). V dropped 3 bases and J dropped 3; count of bases not matched to a gene: 10. Here the CDR3 DNA reads TGTGCCAGCAGCTTTACAGGGGAGGAAGAGGACTATGGCTACACCTTC. Translating it yields CASSFTGEEEDYGYTF.

The J gene is TRBJ2-5, the V gene TRBV7-9; 13 nucleotides align to TRBD2. The CDR3 has 14 residues. Germline V gives CDR1 SEHNR, CDR2 FQNEAQ (reference sequence). J lost 2 bases, V lost 10 bases, and 4 bases had no gene match. CDR3 bases: TGTGCCACAGGACTAGCGGGAGCTCAAGAGACCCAGTACTTC. Protein product: CATGLAGAQETQYF.